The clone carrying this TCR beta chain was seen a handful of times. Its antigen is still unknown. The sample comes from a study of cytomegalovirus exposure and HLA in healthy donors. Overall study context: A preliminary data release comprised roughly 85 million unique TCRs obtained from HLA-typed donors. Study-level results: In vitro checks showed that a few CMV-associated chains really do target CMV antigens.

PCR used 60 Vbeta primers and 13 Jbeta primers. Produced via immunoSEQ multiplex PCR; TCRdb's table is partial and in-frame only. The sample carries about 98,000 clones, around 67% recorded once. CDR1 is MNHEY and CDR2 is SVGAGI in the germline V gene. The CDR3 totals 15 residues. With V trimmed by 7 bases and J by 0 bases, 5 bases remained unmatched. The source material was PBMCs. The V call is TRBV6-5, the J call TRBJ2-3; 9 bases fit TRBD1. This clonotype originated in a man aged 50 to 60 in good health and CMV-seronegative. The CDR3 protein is CASTSGQGSTDTQYF. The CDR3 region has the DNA TGTGCCAGCACCTCCGGACAGGGGAGCACAGATACGCAGTATTTT.